The TCR beta chain described here comes from a study of shared clonotypes between healthy human individuals. Points from the study as a whole: Enrolling few donors narrowed the genetic and exposure-history diversity that was represented.

Repertoires were generated with immunoSEQ multiplex PCR, while TCRdb's copy carries only in-frame clones and drops some. The repertoire has nearly 1,000,000 clones, over 60% of them found once; the top ten carry about 1.5%. The investigators split CD4+ cells into a CD45RA+ naive subset and a CD45RA-negative memory subset. Only a few counts were recorded for this clone. Its target is not known. The sequence derives from a man aged 18 to 30 in good health. The material sequenced was memory CD4+ T cells sorted from blood. Subset here: CD45RA-negative fraction.

CDR3 protein: CASSFRGTEQYF. Written as DNA, the CDR3 is TGTGCCAGCAGCTTCCGGGGGACCGAGCAGTACTTC. The chain links TRBV14 to TRBJ2-7; TRBD2 is a possible D gene (6 bases). CDR3 length equals 12 residues. Germline CDR1 reads SGHDN; CDR2 reads FVKESK. Between the trimmed V and J ends, which lost 5 bases and 6 bases, there was a span of 11 bases.